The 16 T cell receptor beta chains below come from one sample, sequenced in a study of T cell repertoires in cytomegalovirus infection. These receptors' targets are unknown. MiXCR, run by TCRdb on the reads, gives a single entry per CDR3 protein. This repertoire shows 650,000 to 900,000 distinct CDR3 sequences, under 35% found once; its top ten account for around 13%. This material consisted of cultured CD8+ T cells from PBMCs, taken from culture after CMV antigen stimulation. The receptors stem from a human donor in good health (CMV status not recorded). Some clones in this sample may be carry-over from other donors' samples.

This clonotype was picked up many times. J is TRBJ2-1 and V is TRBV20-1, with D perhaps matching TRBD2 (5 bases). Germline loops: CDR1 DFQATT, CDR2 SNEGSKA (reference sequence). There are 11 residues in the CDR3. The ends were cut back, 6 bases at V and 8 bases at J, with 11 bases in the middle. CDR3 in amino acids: CSAGVLDEQFF. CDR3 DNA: TGCAGTGCCGGGGTTCTAGATGAGCAGTTCTTC.

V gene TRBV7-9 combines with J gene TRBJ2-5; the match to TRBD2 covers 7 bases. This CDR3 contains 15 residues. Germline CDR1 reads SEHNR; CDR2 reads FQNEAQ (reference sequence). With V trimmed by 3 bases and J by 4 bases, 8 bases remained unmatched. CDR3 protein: CASSLIGGEGETQYF. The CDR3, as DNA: TGTGCCAGCAGCTTGATCGGCGGGGAGGGAGAGACCCAGTACTTC.

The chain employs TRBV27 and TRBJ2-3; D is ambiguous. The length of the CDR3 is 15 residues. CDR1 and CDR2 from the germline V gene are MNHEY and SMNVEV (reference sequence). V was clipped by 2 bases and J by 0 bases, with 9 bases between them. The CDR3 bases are TGTGCCAGCAGTTTACCCACCTCTAGCACAGATACGCAGTATTTT. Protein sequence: CASSLPTSSTDTQYF.

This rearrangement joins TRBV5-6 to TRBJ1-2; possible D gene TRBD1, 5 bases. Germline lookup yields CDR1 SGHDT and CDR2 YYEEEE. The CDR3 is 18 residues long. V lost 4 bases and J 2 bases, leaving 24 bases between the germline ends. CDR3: CASSGGGTGTPVNYGYTF. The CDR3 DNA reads TGTGCCAGCAGCGGCGGAGGAACCGGGACGCCGGTCAACTATGGCTACACCTTC.

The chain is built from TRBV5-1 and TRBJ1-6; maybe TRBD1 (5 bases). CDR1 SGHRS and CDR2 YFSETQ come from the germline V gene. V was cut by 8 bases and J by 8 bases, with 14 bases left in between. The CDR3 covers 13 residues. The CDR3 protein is CASGTADDSPLHF. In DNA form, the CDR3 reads TGCGCCAGTGGGACCGCGGACGATTCACCCCTCCACTTT.

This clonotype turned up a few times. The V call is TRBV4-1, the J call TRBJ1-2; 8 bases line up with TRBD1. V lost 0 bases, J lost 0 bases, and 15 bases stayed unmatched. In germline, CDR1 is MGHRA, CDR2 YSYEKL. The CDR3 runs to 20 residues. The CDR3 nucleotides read TGCGCCAGCAGCCAAGATCTTCAGTCAGGGGGCGCCGGAGCTAACTATGGCTACACCTTC. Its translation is CASSQDLQSGGAGANYGYTF.

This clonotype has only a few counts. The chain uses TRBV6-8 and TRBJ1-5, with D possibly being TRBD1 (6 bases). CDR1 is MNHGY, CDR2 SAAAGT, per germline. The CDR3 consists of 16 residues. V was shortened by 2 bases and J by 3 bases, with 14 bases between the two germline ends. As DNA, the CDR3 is TGTGCCAGCAGTTACCCCGAACCAGGGGACAATCAGCCCCAGCATTTT. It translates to CASSYPEPGDNQPQHF.

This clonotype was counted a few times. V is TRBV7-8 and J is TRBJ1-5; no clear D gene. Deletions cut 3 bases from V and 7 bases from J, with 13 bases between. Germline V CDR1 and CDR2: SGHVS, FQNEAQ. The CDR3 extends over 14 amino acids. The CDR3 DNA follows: TGTGCCAGCAGCTTGGGAGCGAGTCCGCAGCCCCAGCATTTT. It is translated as CASSLGASPQPQHF.

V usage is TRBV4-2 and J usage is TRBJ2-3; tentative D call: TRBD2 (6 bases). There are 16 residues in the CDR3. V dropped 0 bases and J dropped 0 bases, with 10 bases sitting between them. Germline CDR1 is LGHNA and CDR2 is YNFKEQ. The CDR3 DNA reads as TGTGCCAGCAGCCAAGAACCCGGGGGTAGCACAGATACGCAGTATTTT. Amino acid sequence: CASSQEPGGSTDTQYF.

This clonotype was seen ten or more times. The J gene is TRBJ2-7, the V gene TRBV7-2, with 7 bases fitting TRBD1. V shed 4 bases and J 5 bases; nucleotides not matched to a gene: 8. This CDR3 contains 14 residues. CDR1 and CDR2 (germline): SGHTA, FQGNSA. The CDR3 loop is CASSYTPQGDEQYV. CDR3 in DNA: TGTGCCAGCAGCTATACCCCCCAGGGGGACGAGCAGTACGTC.

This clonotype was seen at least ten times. CDR3 DNA sequence: TGTGCTGGCGGAGGGGGGGACAATGAGCAGTTCTTC. The encoded protein is CAGGGGDNEQFF. This chain links TRBV7-2 with TRBJ2-1; weak D call: TRBD2 (7 bases). Germline V gene data show CDR1 as SGHTA and CDR2 as FQGNSA. The CDR3 spans 12 residues.

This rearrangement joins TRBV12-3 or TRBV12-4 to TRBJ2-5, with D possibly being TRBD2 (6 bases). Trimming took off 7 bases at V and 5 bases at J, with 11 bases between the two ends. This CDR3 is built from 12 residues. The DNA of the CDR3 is TGTGCCAGCACCTGGGGGGTTGAGACCCAGTACTTC. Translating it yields CASTWGVETQYF.

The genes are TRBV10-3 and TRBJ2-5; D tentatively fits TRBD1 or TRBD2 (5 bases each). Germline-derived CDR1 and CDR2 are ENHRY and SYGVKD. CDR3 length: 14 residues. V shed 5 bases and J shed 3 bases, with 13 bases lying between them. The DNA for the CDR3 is TGTGCCATCAGTTATAGGGACCGCAAAGAGACCCAGTACTTC. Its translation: CAISYRDRKETQYF.

CDR3 residues: CASSLAIGTIYEQYF. The DNA for the CDR3 is TGTGCCAGCAGCTTAGCAATAGGGACTATCTACGAGCAGTACTTC. The V gene is TRBV7-2, the J gene TRBJ2-7, with TRBD2 matching 7 bases. CDR1 SGHTA and CDR2 FQGNSA come from the germline V gene. The CDR3 has 15 amino acids. J was trimmed by 3 bases and V by 0 bases; bases with no gene match: 5.

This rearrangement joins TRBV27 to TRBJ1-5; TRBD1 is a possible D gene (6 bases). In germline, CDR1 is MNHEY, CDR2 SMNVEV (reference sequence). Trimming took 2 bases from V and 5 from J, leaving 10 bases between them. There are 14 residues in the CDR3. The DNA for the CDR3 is TGTGCCAGCAGTTTAATCAGGGGCGATCAGCCCCAGCATTTT. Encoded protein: CASSLIRGDQPQHF.

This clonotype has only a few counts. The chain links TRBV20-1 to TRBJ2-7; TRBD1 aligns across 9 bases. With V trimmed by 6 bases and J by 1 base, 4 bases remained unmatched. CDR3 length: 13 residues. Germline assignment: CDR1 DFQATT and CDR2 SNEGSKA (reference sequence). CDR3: CSAGTGISYEQYF. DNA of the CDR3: TGCAGTGCCGGGACAGGGATTTCCTACGAGCAGTACTTC.